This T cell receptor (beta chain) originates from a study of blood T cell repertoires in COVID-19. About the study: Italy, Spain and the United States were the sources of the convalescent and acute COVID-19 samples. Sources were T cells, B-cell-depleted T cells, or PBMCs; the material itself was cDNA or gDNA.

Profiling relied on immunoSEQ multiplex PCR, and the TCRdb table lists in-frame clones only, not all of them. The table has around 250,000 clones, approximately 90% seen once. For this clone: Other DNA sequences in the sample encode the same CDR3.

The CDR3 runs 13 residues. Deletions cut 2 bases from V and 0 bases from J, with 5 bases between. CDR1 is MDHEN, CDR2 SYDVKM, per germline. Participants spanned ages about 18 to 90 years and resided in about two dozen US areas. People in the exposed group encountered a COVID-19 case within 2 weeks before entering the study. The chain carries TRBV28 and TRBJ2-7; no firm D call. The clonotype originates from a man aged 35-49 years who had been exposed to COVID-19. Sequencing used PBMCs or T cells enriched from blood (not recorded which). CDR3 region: CASSLRSSYEQYF. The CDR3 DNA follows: TGTGCCAGCAGTTTACGGAGCTCCTACGAGCAGTACTTC.